The TCR beta chain under discussion was sequenced for a study of siplizumab effects on memory and regulatory T cells. The study's findings and limits: In unstimulated cells, naive T cells appeared more diverse than memory T cells and seemed major alloresponse contributors. Assignment to unstimulated subsets succeeded for only a minor fraction of the alloreactive clones. Siplizumab produced a significant drop in alloreactive sequences attributable to unstimulated CD4+ memory cells.

Profiling relied on immunoSEQ multiplex PCR, and the TCRdb table lists in-frame clones only, not all of them. The data show roughly 50,000 clones, more than 85% seen once. For this clone: As yet, its antigen is unknown.

The germline gives CDR1 MNHEY, CDR2 SMNVEV (reference sequence). CDR3 length equals 15 residues. Deletions cut 2 bases from V and 4 bases from J, with 14 bases between. The sequence derives from a human donor in good health. The specimen sequenced was naive CD8+ T cells sorted from blood. The V and J genes are TRBV27 and TRBJ1-1; no firm D call. CDR3: CASSLVDGLGTEAFF. The CDR3, as DNA: TGTGCCAGCAGTTTAGTAGATGGTTTAGGCACTGAAGCTTTCTTT.